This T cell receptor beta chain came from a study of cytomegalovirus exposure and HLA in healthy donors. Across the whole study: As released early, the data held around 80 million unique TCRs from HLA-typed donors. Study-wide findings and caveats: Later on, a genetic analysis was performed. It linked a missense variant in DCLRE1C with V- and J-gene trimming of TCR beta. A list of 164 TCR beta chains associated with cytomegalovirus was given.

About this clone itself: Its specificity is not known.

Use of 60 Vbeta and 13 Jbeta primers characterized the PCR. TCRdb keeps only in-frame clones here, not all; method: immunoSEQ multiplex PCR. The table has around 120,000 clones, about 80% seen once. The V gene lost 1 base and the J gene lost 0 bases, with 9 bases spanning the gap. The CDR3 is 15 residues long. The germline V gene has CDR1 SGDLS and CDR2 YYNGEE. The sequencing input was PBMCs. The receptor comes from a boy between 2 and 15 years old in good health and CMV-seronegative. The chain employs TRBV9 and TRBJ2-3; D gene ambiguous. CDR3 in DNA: TGTGCCAGCAGCGTACTGGCAGTTAGCACAGATACGCAGTATTTT. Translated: CASSVLAVSTDTQYF.